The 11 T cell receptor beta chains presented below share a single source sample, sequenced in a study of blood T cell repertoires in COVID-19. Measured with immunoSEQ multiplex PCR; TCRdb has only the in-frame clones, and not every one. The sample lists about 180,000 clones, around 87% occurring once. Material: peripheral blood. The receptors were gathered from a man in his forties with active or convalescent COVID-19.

The chain's CDR3 is CASSWTQGQPQHF. CDR3 nucleotides: TGTGCCAGCAGTTGGACACAGGGACAGCCCCAGCATTTT. The chain is built from TRBV27 and TRBJ1-5, with D maybe TRBD1 (6 bases). V lost 4 bases and J 7 bases, leaving 11 bases between the germline ends. The CDR3 consists of 13 residues. Germline V gives CDR1 MNHEY, CDR2 SMNVEV (reference sequence).

Here the CDR3 DNA reads TGTGCCTGGAGTGTATTAACGGGGAACACTGAAGCTTTCTTT. Translated, it gives CAWSVLTGNTEAFF. V usage is TRBV30 and J usage is TRBJ1-1, with D unresolved. Germline V gene lookup returns CDR1 GTSNPN and CDR2 SVGIG (reference sequence). CDR3 length: 14 residues. The ends were cut back, 0 bases at V and 1 base at J, with 9 bases in the middle.

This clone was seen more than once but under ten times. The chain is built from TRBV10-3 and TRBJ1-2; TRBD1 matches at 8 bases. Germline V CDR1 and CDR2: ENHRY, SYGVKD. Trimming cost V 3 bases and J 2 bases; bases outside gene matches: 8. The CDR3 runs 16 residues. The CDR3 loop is CAISDPTGQGNYGYTF. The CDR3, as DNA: TGTGCCATCAGTGACCCTACCGGACAGGGCAACTATGGCTACACCTTC.

Here the CDR3 reads CASSLGMWGRTEAFF. The CDR3 nucleotides are TGCGCCAGCAGCTTGGGGATGTGGGGGCGGACTGAAGCTTTCTTT. The rearrangement joins TRBV5-1 to TRBJ1-1, with D maybe TRBD1 (6 bases). Germline V CDR1 and CDR2: SGHRS, YFSETQ. There are 15 residues in the CDR3. Trimming took off 0 bases at V and 5 bases at J, with 14 bases between the two ends. The whole variable domain, remainder taken from reference TRBV5-1 and TRBJ1-1, is KAGVTQTPRYLIKTRGQQVTLSCSPISGHRSVSWYQQTPGQGLQFLFEYFSETQRNKGNFPGRFSGRQFSNSRSEMNVSTLELGDSALYLCASSLGMWGRTEAFFGQGTRLTVV.

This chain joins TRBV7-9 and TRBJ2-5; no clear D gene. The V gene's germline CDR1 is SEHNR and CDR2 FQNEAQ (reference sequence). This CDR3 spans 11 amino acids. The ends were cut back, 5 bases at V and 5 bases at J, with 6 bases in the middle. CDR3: CASSQEETQYF. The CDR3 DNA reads TGTGCCAGCAGCCAAGAGGAGACCCAGTACTTC. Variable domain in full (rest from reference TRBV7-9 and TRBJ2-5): DTGVSQNPRHKITKRGQNVTFRCDPISEHNRLYWYRQTLGQGPEFLTYFQNEAQLEKSRLLSDRFSAERPKGSFSTLEIQRTEQGDSAMYLCASSQEETQYFGPGTRLLVL.

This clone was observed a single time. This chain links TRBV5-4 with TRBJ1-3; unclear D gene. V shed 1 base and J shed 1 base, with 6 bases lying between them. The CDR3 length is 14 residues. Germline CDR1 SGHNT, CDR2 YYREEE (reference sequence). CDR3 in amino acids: CASSLSGSGNTIYF. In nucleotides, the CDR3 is TGTGCCAGCAGCTTGTCGGGTTCTGGAAACACCATATATTTT.

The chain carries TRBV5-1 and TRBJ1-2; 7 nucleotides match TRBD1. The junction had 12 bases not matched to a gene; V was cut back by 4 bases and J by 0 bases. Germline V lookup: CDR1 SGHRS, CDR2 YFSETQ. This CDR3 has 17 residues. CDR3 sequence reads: CASSPRGDSLTNYGYTF. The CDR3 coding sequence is TGCGCCAGCAGCCCGAGAGGGGACAGCCTCACTAACTATGGCTACACCTTC.

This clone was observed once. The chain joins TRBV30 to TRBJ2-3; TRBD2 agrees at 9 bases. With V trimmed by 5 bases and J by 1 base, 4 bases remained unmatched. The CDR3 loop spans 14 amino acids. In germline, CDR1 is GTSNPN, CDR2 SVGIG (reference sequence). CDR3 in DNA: TGTGCCTGGGGGATAGCGGGGGGCACAGATACGCAGTATTTT. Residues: CAWGIAGGTDTQYF.

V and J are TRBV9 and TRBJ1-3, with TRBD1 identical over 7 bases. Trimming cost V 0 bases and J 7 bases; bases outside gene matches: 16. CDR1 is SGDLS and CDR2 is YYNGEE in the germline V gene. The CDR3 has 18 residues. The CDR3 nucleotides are TGTGCCAGCAGCGTAGGGGAGATAGGGGGCATCGATTGGAACACCATATATTTT. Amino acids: CASSVGEIGGIDWNTIYF. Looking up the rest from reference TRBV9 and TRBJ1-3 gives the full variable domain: DSGVTQTPKHLITATGQRVTLRCSPRSGDLSVYWYQQSLDQGLQFLIQYYNGEERAKGNILERFSAQQFPDLHSELNLSSLELGDSALYFCASSVGEIGGIDWNTIYFGEGSWLTVV.

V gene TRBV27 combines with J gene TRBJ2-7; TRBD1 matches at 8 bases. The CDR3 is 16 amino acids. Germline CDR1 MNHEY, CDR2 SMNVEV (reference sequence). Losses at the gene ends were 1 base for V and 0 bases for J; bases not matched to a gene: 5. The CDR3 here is CASSLLGQESSYEQYF. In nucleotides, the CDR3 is TGTGCCAGCAGTTTATTGGGACAGGAAAGCTCCTACGAGCAGTACTTC.

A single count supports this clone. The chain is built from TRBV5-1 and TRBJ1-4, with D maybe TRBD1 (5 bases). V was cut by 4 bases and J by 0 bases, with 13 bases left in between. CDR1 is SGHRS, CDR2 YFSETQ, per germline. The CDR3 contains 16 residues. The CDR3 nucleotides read TGCGCCAGCAGCCGACAGACCAGAGCAACTAATGAAAAACTGTTTTTT. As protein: CASSRQTRATNEKLFF.